This TCR beta chain was profiled in a study of T-cell reconstitution after alpha-beta-depleted transplantation in children (TCRdb year 2016). Study-level background: Using TCR repertoire profiling, the study quantitatively followed how T-cell immune reconstitution unfolded in children after TCRalphabeta/CD19-depleted allogeneic hematopoietic cell transplantation.

This clonotype showed up just a few times. This clone's antigen is unknown. No qualities accompany the bases; no much larger clone lies one base away. Here is what the overall study found, with its caveats: The high TCRbeta diversity at day 60 in some patients was ascribed to recipient T cells and intrathymic progenitors that had survived conditioning. The apparently early alphabetaT-cell count recovery about two months after transplant was reportedly dependent on only several hundred rapidly expanded clones derived from non-depleted graft cells. Over subsequent months, a decline in hyperexpanded clone frequencies was noted, and after one year, T-cell counts and TCRbeta diversity were mostly ascribed to newly produced T cells.

The treatment or condition label of this sample denotes: allogeneic hematopoietic cell transplantation with graft depleted of TCRalphabeta T cells and CD19 B cells. The children who served as transplant recipients had been given grafts of TCRalphabeta/CD19-depleted allogeneic hematopoietic cells. Preparation of the library involved PCR. Sequencing was performed on an Illumina HiSeq 2500. TCR libraries were prepared with molecular barcoding, using unique molecular identifiers to normalize TCRbeta repertoire quantification. In-frame beta chains were kept once TCRdb had trimmed the public reads at Q25 with fastp and called clones with MiXCR. Merged by CDR3 protein, the rows form single entries marked with the most common genes and DNA. This sample gives about 200,000 distinct CDR3 sequences in total; approximately 7% of them show up just once. 5% to 6.5% of the sample goes to the ten largest clones.

CDR1 and CDR2 are drawn from the germline V gene: SGHVS, FNYEAQ. After removal of 5 bases from V and 7 bases from J, the junction retains 8 bases not matched to a gene. The CDR3 spans 16 residues, from the cysteine through the phenylalanine. Kept here is only the CDR3 DNA, which spans 48 bases and is read in frame from base 1. The source was PBMCs, collected before TCRalphabeta/CD19-depleted stem cell transplant. The TCR comes from a boy aged 2 to 10 with acute lymphoblastic leukemia, due to receive a stem cell transplant. The chain links TRBV7-6 with TRBJ2-5; 15 middle bases align to TRBD2. The CDR3 loop reads CASSLGLAGGRWTQYF. The DNA reads TGTGCCAGCAGCCTGGGACTAGCGGGGGGCCGCTGGACCCAGTACTTC.